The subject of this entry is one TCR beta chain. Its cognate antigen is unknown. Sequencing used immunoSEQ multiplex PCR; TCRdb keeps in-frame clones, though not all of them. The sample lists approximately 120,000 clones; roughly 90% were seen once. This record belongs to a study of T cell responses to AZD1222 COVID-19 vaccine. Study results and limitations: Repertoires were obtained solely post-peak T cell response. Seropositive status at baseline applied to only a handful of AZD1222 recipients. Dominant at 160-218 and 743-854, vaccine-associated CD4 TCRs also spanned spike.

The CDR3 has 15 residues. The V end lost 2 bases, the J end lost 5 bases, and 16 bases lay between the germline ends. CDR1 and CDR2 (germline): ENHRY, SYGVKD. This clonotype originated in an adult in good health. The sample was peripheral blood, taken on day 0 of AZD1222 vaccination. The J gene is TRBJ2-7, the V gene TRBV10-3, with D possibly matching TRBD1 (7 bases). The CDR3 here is CAISEPGQGGDEQYF. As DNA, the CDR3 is TGTGCCATCAGTGAGCCTGGTCAGGGGGGCGACGAGCAGTACTTC.